This entry lists 12 T cell receptor beta chains sequenced from one sample in a study of cytomegalovirus exposure and HLA in healthy donors. With 60 Vbeta and 13 Jbeta primers, the PCR was carried out. The method was immunoSEQ multiplex PCR; TCRdb's version includes in-frame clones alone and lacks a portion of them. Among around 120,000 clones listed, 70% to 85% were seen once. The sample taken for sequencing was PBMCs. The source of these receptors is a woman aged 40 to 50 in good health and CMV-seronegative.

The V call is TRBV5-1, the J call TRBJ2-3; perhaps TRBD2 as D (5 bases). The V end was cut by 3 bases, the J end by 3 bases, with 14 bases between. Looked up from germline, CDR1 is SGHRS and CDR2 is YFSETQ. The CDR3 totals 15 residues. CDR3 DNA: TGCGCCAGCAGCTCTCTAAGCACGGGGACAGATACGCAGTATTTT. It is translated as CASSSLSTGTDTQYF.

This chain uses TRBV27 with TRBJ2-5, with TRBD2 identical over 13 bases. Germline CDR1 reads MNHEY; CDR2 reads SMNVEV (reference sequence). There are 22 residues in the CDR3. V shed 2 bases, J shed 2 bases, and the junction held 20 bases outside the gene matches. The CDR3 region has the DNA TGTGCCAGCAGTTTACGGGAGGCGCCCAGGACTAGCGGGAGTTGCGGGCAAGAGACCCAGTACTTC. This translates into CASSLREAPRTSGSCGQETQYF.

As for this clone: Different DNA sequences within this sample yield the same CDR3. The chain couples TRBV7-9 to TRBJ2-1, with D possibly being TRBD1 (6 bases). Germline V gene data show CDR1 as SEHNR and CDR2 as FQNEAQ (reference sequence). This CDR3 spans 13 amino acids. The ends were cut back, 2 bases at V and 7 bases at J, with 9 bases in the middle. The CDR3 DNA is TGTGCCAGCAGCTTACCCAGGGGTAATGAGCAGTTCTTC. Protein product: CASSLPRGNEQFF. Full variable domain (remainder filled in from reference TRBV7-9 and TRBJ2-1): DTGVSQNPRHKITKRGQNVTFRCDPISEHNRLYWYRQTLGQGPEFLTYFQNEAQLEKSRLLSDRFSAERPKGSFSTLEIQRTEQGDSAMYLCASSLPRGNEQFFGPGTRLTVL.

This clone came up a few times. The J gene is TRBJ1-2, the V gene TRBV30; TRBD1 agrees at 8 bases. The CDR3 is 14 residues long. Germline CDR1 reads GTSNPN; CDR2 reads SVGIG (reference sequence). Trimming at V came to 6 bases and at J to 4 bases, leaving 10 bases not matched to a gene. The CDR3 coding sequence is TGTGCCTGCGACGGGACAGGCGGAGGCTATGGCTACACCTTC. Protein sequence: CACDGTGGGYGYTF.

The V and J genes are TRBV4-2 and TRBJ1-3, with 9 bases fitting TRBD1. The V segment lost 4 bases and the J segment 0 bases; nucleotides outside the gene matches: 4. Germline V gives CDR1 LGHNA, CDR2 YNFKEQ. The CDR3 loop spans 16 amino acids. CDR3 amino acids: CASSLVGQGSGNTIYF. CDR3 bases: TGTGCCAGCAGCCTGGTGGGACAGGGCTCTGGAAACACCATATATTTT.

J is TRBJ2-1 and V is TRBV28, with TRBD2 matching over 12 bases. With V trimmed by 7 bases and J by 7 bases, 5 bases remained unmatched. The CDR3 is 14 amino acids. The germline V gene encodes CDR1 MDHEN and CDR2 SYDVKM. The DNA for the CDR3 is TGTGCCAGCAAGATTGGGACTAGCGGGAATGAGCAGTTCTTC. The encoded protein is CASKIGTSGNEQFF.

There are a few counts of this clone. This chain uses TRBV7-2 with TRBJ1-6; 7 nucleotides match TRBD1. CDR1 SGHTA and CDR2 FQGNSA come from the germline V gene. The CDR3 length is 16 residues. V lost 3 bases to trimming and J lost 7 bases; unmatched junction nucleotides: 9. CDR3: CASSFLGGQRNSPLHF. CDR3 nucleotides: TGTGCCAGCAGCTTTTTAGGGGGACAGCGAAATTCACCCCTCCACTTT.

The gene calls are TRBV7-2 and TRBJ2-3, with 7 bases aligning to TRBD1. With 4 bases clipped from V and 0 bases from J, the junction kept 4 bases outside the gene matches. This CDR3 is built from 15 residues. CDR1 is SGHTA and CDR2 is FQGNSA in the germline V gene. The CDR3 DNA follows: TGTGCCAGCAGCTCGGACAGGCTAAGCACAGATACGCAGTATTTT. Protein: CASSSDRLSTDTQYF.

V gene TRBV5-8 combines with J gene TRBJ1-6, with D possibly being TRBD1 (6 bases). The CDR3 runs to 19 residues. CDR1 and CDR2 from the germline V gene are SGHTS and YDEGEE. Trimming took off 0 bases at V and 1 base at J, with 17 bases between the two ends. CDR3 sequence reads: CASSLEGAGEWSYNSPLHF. CDR3 nucleotides: TGTGCCAGCAGCTTGGAAGGAGCAGGGGAGTGGTCCTATAATTCACCCCTCCACTTT.

The CDR3 is CASSLEQVNTDTQYF. CDR3 DNA sequence: TGTGCCAGCAGCTTGGAGCAGGTGAACACAGATACGCAGTATTTT. V usage is TRBV5-4 and J usage is TRBJ2-3, with unresolved D. This CDR3 is 15 amino acids long. CDR1 and CDR2 from the germline V gene are SGHNT and YYREEE (reference sequence). V was trimmed by 0 bases and J by 2 bases, leaving 10 bases between them.

The rearrangement uses TRBV5-1 and TRBJ2-7; D might be TRBD2 (6 bases). Trimming stripped 0 bases from V and 3 bases from J, with 13 bases between. The CDR3 runs 15 residues. The germline V gene has CDR1 SGHRS and CDR2 YFSETQ. CDR3 sequence: CASSLAGGLGYEQYF. The CDR3 nucleotides read TGCGCCAGCAGCTTGGCCGGGGGTTTGGGCTACGAGCAGTACTTC.

In its sample, this clone was seen a few times. This chain links TRBV6-1 with TRBJ2-7; 10 positions agree with TRBD1. Germline V lookup: CDR1 MNHNS, CDR2 SASEGT. The V and J ends lost 8 bases and 6 bases, in that order; junction bases with no gene match: 13. This CDR3 spans 15 amino acids. The CDR3 region has the DNA TGTGCCAGCCAAGAGTCCGGGACAGGGGTTGGCGAGCAGTACTTC. Encoded protein: CASQESGTGVGEQYF.